These 16 T cell receptor beta chains came from one sample sequenced in a study of HIV-infected children after antiretroviral therapy interruption (dated by TCRdb to the late 2010s). What the treatment or condition label conveys for this sample: PENTA 11 planned treatment interruption arm or continuous ART arm. Library preparation used 3' RACE. TCRdb lists the instrument as Illumina MiSeq. TCR libraries were constructed from RNA with a 3' RACE protocol that used unique molecular identifiers to correct for PCR amplification bias. TCRdb cleaned the public reads at Q25 with fastp, built clones with MiXCR and kept in-frame beta chains. Each record represents a unique CDR3 protein, reported with the most common genes and DNA among its rows. The sample yields about 86,000 distinct CDR3 sequences; about 6.3% were counted once. The ten largest account for 0.9% to 1.3% of the sample. Material: CD45RA+ CD4+ T cells from PBMCs, pooled from several time points, obtained from a donor given antiretroviral therapy, either interrupted or continuous. Sample cell subset or site, as interpreted from the label and publication: naive CD4+ CD45RA+ CD45RO- T cells. The receptors were gathered from a pool of human donors with HIV.

This clonotype was recorded many times. This rearrangement joins TRBV5-1 to TRBJ2-7, with D tentatively TRBD1 (5 bases). Germline lookup yields CDR1 SGHRS and CDR2 YFSETQ. V was pared by 6 bases and J by 4 bases, with 17 bases between. The CDR3 totals 14 residues. CDR3 nucleotide sequence: TGCGCCAGCAATATCGAGGCAGGGCGATACGAGCAGTACTTC. It yields the protein CASNIEAGRYEQYF.

This clonotype was recorded at least ten times. This sequence joins TRBV30 and TRBJ2-1; no clear D gene. Germline V CDR1 and CDR2: GTSNPN, SVGIG (reference sequence). Trimming took off 2 bases at V and 7 bases at J, with 9 bases between the two ends. The CDR3 is made up of 12 amino acids. The CDR3 DNA is TGTGCCTGGAGTCCTGGGTCGAATGAGCAGTTCTTC. Translated: CAWSPGSNEQFF.

The chain uses TRBV10-3 and TRBJ2-1; TRBD1 matches 11 bases. The germline V gene has CDR1 ENHRY and CDR2 SYGVKD. J was trimmed by 7 bases and V by 10 bases; bases with no gene match: 6. CDR3 length: 13 amino acids. CDR3 in amino acids: CATWDRGENEQFF. DNA of the CDR3: TGTGCCACTTGGGACAGGGGGGAGAATGAGCAGTTCTTC.

In its sample, this clonotype was seen many times. The chain uses TRBV27 and TRBJ2-1, with D tentatively TRBD1 (5 bases). CDR3 length: 14 amino acids. V was shortened by 5 bases and J by 1 base, with 9 bases between the two germline ends. Germline V gene sequence: CDR1 MNHEY, CDR2 SMNVEV (reference sequence). The CDR3, as DNA: TGTGCCAGCAGTCCGGCAGGGTCCTACAATGAGCAGTTCTTC. It codes for CASSPAGSYNEQFF.

In its sample, this clonotype was seen many times. V and J are TRBV7-9 and TRBJ1-1, with unresolved D. V gave up 1 base and J gave up 0 bases, with 6 bases separating them. The germline V gene encodes CDR1 SEHNR and CDR2 FQNEAQ (reference sequence). The CDR3 covers 14 residues. Here the CDR3 DNA reads TGTGCCAGCAGCTTAGGGAATATGAACACTGAAGCTTTCTTT. Translating gives CASSLGNMNTEAFF.

Many counts were recorded for this clonotype. The rearrangement joins TRBV6-2 or TRBV6-3 to TRBJ2-5, with D perhaps matching TRBD1 or TRBD2 (5 bases each). CDR1 and CDR2 (germline): MNHEY, SVGEGT. The CDR3 spans 12 residues. With 2 bases removed from V and 4 bases from J, the gap between germline ends came to 5 bases. The CDR3: CASSYGGETQYF. CDR3 DNA: TGTGCCAGCAGTTACGGGGGAGAGACCCAGTACTTC.

This clonotype was found many times. This chain connects TRBV6-6 to TRBJ1-5; D perhaps matches TRBD1 (6 bases). The V and J ends lost 2 bases and 0 bases respectively, with 11 bases between them. Germline-derived CDR1 and CDR2 are MNHNY and SVGAGI (reference sequence). CDR3 length equals 16 residues. The CDR3 sequence: CASSYRGLVSNQPQHF. In DNA, the CDR3 is TGTGCCAGCAGTTACCGGGGGCTCGTTAGCAATCAGCCCCAGCATTTT.

This sequence joins TRBV7-9 and TRBJ2-7, with D perhaps matching TRBD1 (6 bases). The germline V gene encodes CDR1 SEHNR and CDR2 FQNEAQ (reference sequence). The CDR3 is 14 amino acids. Trimming took off 5 bases at V and 4 bases at J, with 15 bases between the two ends. In DNA, the CDR3 is TGTGCCAGCAGCCGTGGACAGAACCTTTACGAGCAGTACTTC. It encodes CASSRGQNLYEQYF.

This clonotype was found many times. The J gene is TRBJ2-3, the V gene TRBV14; no clear D. With 4 bases removed from V and 4 bases from J, the gap between germline ends came to 12 bases. In germline, CDR1 is SGHDN, CDR2 FVKESK. This CDR3 is 14 amino acids long. CDR3 in DNA: TGTGCCAGCAGCCCACGTCTCGGCCCAGATACGCAGTATTTT. As protein: CASSPRLGPDTQYF.

The sample holds many counts of this clonotype. The DNA for the CDR3 is TGTGCCAGCAGCGGAACCAGGGGGCAGGGCTATGGCTACACCTTC. This encodes CASSGTRGQGYGYTF. This chain uses TRBV5-8 with TRBJ1-2, with 8 bases matching TRBD1. J gave up 4 bases and V 4 bases, and 9 bases lay outside the gene matches. Germline values: CDR1 SGHTS, CDR2 YDEGEE. The CDR3 totals 15 residues.

V and J are TRBV7-3 and TRBJ1-1; weak D call: TRBD1 (5 bases). The germline gives CDR1 SGHTA, CDR2 FQGTGA. The ends were cut back, 4 bases at V and 3 bases at J, with 12 bases in the middle. The CDR3 extends over 14 amino acids. The CDR3: CASSWRGGYTEAFF. Here the CDR3 DNA reads TGTGCCAGCAGCTGGAGGGGAGGGTACACTGAAGCTTTCTTT.

This chain joins TRBV20-1 and TRBJ2-7; D is possibly TRBD2 (6 bases). This CDR3 has 15 amino acids. Trimming cost V 3 bases and J 2 bases, with 17 bases left between them. The germline gives CDR1 DFQATT, CDR2 SNEGSKA (reference sequence). The CDR3 nucleotides read TGCAGTGCTAGGGGATACGGGACTGGGACCTACGAGCAGTACTTC. Translation gives CSARGYGTGTYEQYF.

The gene calls are TRBV18 and TRBJ2-3, with 8 bases aligning to TRBD1. The germline gives CDR1 KGHSH, CDR2 LQKENI. This CDR3 has 17 amino acids. Trimming cost V 4 bases and J 2 bases; bases outside gene matches: 11. The CDR3 DNA sequence: TGTGCCAGCTCACTCCGACCGGGACAGGTCCTCACAGATACGCAGTATTTT. This gives the protein CASSLRPGQVLTDTQYF.

This clonotype was counted ten times or more. As DNA, the CDR3 is TGTGCCAGTAGTATAAAAGGGGAGATTCAGCCCCAGCATTTT. It yields the protein CASSIKGEIQPQHF. The chain joins TRBV19 to TRBJ1-5, with a weak D call TRBD1 (5 bases). V lost 2 bases to trimming and J lost 6 bases, with 11 bases between them. CDR3 size: 14 residues. Germline CDR1 reads LNHDA; CDR2 reads SQIVND (reference sequence). Full variable domain (missing parts from reference TRBV19 and TRBJ1-5): DGGITQSPKYLFRKEGQNVTLSCEQNLNHDAMYWYRQDPGQGLRLIYYSQIVNDFQKGDIAEGYSVSREKKESFPLTVTSAQKNPTAFYLCASSIKGEIQPQHFGDGTRLSIL.

This clonotype is deemed medium-sized. The chain links TRBV6-6 to TRBJ2-1; no reliable D call. This CDR3 spans 14 amino acids. With 5 bases removed from V and 9 bases from J, the gap between germline ends came to 17 bases. The germline V gene has CDR1 MNHNY and CDR2 SVGAGI (reference sequence). CDR3 nucleotides: TGTGCCAGCAGTGATGCACCTGGGGATGCTGAGCAGTTCTTC. Translating it yields CASSDAPGDAEQFF.

This clonotype was recorded at least ten times. The chain links TRBV5-1 to TRBJ1-5; D unclear. V lost 7 bases and J 0 bases, leaving 11 bases between the germline ends. Looked up from germline, CDR1 is SGHRS and CDR2 is YFSETQ. The CDR3 is 14 residues long. CDR3 nucleotides: TGCGCCAGCCGACCGGGTTATAGCAATCAGCCCCAGCATTTT. Translating gives CASRPGYSNQPQHF.